These 10 T cell receptor beta chains were sequenced from one sample in a study of CD8+ T cells in alopecia areata. Treatment noted: oral pan-JAK inhibitor, 5-10 mg twice daily. cDNA serving as the sequencing template came from extracted, reverse transcribed RNA. TCRdb's table, derived via immunoSEQ multiplex PCR, lists solely in-frame clones and lacks some. The sample shows 200,000 to 250,000 clones, 35% to 45% of them seen only once. The starting material was CD4+ T cells sorted from blood, obtained at approximately week 30, from a patient treated with tofacitinib. Source of these receptors: a human donor with alopecia areata.

This clone appeared a few times. The chain links TRBV11-3 to TRBJ2-2; D remains unclear. Trimming left V 1 base short and J 6 bases short, with 6 bases between. Germline-derived CDR1 and CDR2 are SGHNT and YENEEA. The CDR3 contains 13 residues. CDR3 DNA: TGTGCCAGCAGCTTAGCGTTGGCCGGGGAGCTGTTTTTT. Protein product: CASSLALAGELFF. Drawing the rest from reference TRBV11-3 and TRBJ2-2, the complete variable domain is EAGVVQSPRYKIIEKKQPVAFWCNPISGHNTLYWYLQNLGQGPELLIRYENEEAVDDSQLPKDRFSAERLKGVDSTLKIQPAELGDSAVYLCASSLALAGELFFGEGSRLTVL.

The CDR3 DNA follows: TGCGCCAGCAGCCAAGATCAAGTTCCTCCGAGCTCCTACAATGAGCAGTTCTTC. Its protein is CASSQDQVPPSSYNEQFF. The chain recombines TRBV4-1 with TRBJ2-1; D call uncertain. The CDR3 spans 18 residues. V lost 0 bases and J lost 0, with 15 bases in between. Per the germline V gene, CDR1 is MGHRA and CDR2 is YSYEKL.

V usage is TRBV5-1 and J usage is TRBJ2-7; tentative D call: TRBD1 (5 bases). This CDR3 region has 15 residues. V was shortened by 8 bases and J by 2 bases, with 20 bases between the two germline ends. Germline loops: CDR1 SGHRS, CDR2 YFSETQ. The CDR3 DNA sequence: TGCGCCAGTCGGGCCTTTGACAGACTGACCTACGAGCAGTACTTC. Translation gives CASRAFDRLTYEQYF.

The V and J genes are TRBV2 and TRBJ2-3; D gene uncertain. There are 14 residues in the CDR3. Germline V gene lookup returns CDR1 SNHLY and CDR2 FYNNEI. V lost 2 bases and J lost 2, with 8 bases in between. The CDR3, as DNA: TGTGCCAGCAGTGAAAGTTCGAACACAGATACGCAGTATTTT. Its translation: CASSESSNTDTQYF.

This clone was observed a handful of times. The rearrangement joins TRBV25-1 to TRBJ2-7, with TRBD1 identical over 8 bases. Trimming took 8 bases from V and 7 from J; bases not matched to a gene: 7. Germline CDR1 is MGHDK and CDR2 is SYGVNS. This CDR3 comprises 12 residues. The CDR3: CASLGTGGEQYF. DNA of the CDR3: TGTGCCAGCCTTGGGACAGGTGGGGAGCAGTACTTC.

This chain joins TRBV29-1 and TRBJ2-3; D gene uncertain. The germline gives CDR1 SQVTM, CDR2 ANQGSEA. The CDR3 runs 15 residues. The ends were cut back, 1 base at V and 3 bases at J, with 14 bases in the middle. This CDR3 reads CSVEVQSSGTDTQYF. The CDR3 nucleotides are TGCAGCGTTGAAGTCCAGTCGTCCGGGACAGATACGCAGTATTTT.

This clone was seen only a few times. The chain is built from TRBV18 and TRBJ1-1, with 9 bases that match TRBD1. Germline V gene lookup returns CDR1 KGHSH and CDR2 LQKENI. Germline trimming cut 6 bases from V and 0 bases from J; bases unmatched to any gene: 5. There are 15 residues in the CDR3. The CDR3 DNA follows: TGTGCCAGCTCCCAAGGACAGGGGATGAACACTGAAGCTTTCTTT. This codes for CASSQGQGMNTEAFF.

A few counts support this clone. This chain uses TRBV5-1 with TRBJ2-3, with TRBD1 identical over 7 bases. This CDR3 has 14 residues. Germline V gene data show CDR1 as SGHRS and CDR2 as YFSETQ. Losses at the gene ends were 4 bases for V and 2 bases for J; bases not matched to a gene: 4. In DNA form, the CDR3 reads TGCGCCAGCAGCCGGGACAGATCCACAGATACGCAGTATTTT. It is translated as CASSRDRSTDTQYF. The variable domain in full, completed from reference TRBV5-1 and TRBJ2-3, reads KAGVTQTPRYLIKTRGQQVTLSCSPISGHRSVSWYQQTPGQGLQFLFEYFSETQRNKGNFPGRFSGRQFSNSRSEMNVSTLELGDSALYLCASSRDRSTDTQYFGPGTRLTVL.

The rearrangement uses TRBV4-1 and TRBJ2-1, with D uncertain. The CDR3 covers 16 residues. CDR1 and CDR2 (germline): MGHRA, YSYEKL. V was shortened by 1 base and J by 0 bases, with 10 bases between the two germline ends. CDR3 in DNA: TGCGCCAGCAGCCAAGGTGCAGCCAGCTCCTACAATGAGCAGTTCTTC. Protein: CASSQGAASSYNEQFF.

This clone was recorded a few times. The V call is TRBV5-6, the J call TRBJ2-5; 10 bases match TRBD2. The CDR3 extends over 16 amino acids. Germline CDR1 SGHDT, CDR2 YYEEEE. The trim removed 0 bases at V and 0 bases at J, leaving 2 bases unmatched. The CDR3 DNA is TGTGCCAGCAGCTTGGGGACTAGCGGATACCAAGAGACCCAGTACTTC. Protein sequence: CASSLGTSGYQETQYF.